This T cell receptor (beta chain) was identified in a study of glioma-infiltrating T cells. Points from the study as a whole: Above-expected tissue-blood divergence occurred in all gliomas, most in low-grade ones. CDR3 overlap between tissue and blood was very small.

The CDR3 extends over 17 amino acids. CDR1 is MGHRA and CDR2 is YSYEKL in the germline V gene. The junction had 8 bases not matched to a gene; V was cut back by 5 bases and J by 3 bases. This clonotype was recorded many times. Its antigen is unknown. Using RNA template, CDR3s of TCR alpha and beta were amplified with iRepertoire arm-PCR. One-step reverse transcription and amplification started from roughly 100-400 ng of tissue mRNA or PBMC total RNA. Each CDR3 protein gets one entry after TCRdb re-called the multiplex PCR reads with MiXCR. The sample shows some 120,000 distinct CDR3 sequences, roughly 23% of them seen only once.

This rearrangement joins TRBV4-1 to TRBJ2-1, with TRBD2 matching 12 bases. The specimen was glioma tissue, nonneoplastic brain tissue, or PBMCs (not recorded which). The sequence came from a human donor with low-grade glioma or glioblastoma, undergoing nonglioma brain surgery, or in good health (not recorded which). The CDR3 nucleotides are TGCGCCAGCAGCATCCGGACTAGCGGGGAGGGCTACAATGAGCAGTTCTTC. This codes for CASSIRTSGEGYNEQFF.